This T cell receptor (beta chain) was sequenced for a study of metastatic and nonmetastatic thyroid tumors. Study-wide context: Repertoires from malignant and benign thyroid patients were compared across blood and tumor or nodule tissue.

All patients were treatment-naive before thyroid surgery. About this clone itself: The target antigen is unknown.

In the authors' workflow: Built for papillary thyroid cancer, a distant-metastasis classifier drew on CDR3 differences across clinicopathological groups. From the PCR reads, TCRdb re-called clones with MiXCR. These V and J calls are TCRdb output, not the study's own analysis. The sample holds about 53,000 clones; 20% to 25% are singletons and the top ten take 4% to 5%. Regarding the study as a whole: Across blood and tumor, TCR beta diversity in malignant thyroid tumors was reportedly significantly higher than in benign nodules.

The germline gives CDR1 KGHSH, CDR2 LQKENI. The CDR3 sequence is 13 residues long. Trimming took off 6 bases at V and 2 bases at J, with 11 bases between the two ends. This sequence originates from a female donor with papillary thyroid cancer or a benign thyroid nodule (not recorded which). Some clones in this sample may be carry-over from other donors' samples. The rearrangement joins TRBV18 to TRBJ2-7; no firm D call. What was sequenced was blood. The CDR3, as DNA: TGTGCCAGCTCCCCCGGAGAGCCCTACGAGCAGTACTTC. Protein sequence: CASSPGEPYEQYF.